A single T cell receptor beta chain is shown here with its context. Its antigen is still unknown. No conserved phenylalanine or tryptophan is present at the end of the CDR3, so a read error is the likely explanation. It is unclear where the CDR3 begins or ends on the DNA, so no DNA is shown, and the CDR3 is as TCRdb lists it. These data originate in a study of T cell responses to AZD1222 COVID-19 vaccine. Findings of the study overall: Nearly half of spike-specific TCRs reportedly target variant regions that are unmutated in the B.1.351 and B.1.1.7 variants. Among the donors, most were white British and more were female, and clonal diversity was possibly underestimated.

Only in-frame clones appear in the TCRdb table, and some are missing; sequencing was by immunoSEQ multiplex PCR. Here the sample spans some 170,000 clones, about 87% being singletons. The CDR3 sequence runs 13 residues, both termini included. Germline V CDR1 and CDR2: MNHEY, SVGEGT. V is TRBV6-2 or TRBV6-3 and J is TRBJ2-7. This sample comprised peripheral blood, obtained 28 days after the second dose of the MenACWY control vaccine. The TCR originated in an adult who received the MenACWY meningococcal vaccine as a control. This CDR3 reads CASSYSSTGAAKL.